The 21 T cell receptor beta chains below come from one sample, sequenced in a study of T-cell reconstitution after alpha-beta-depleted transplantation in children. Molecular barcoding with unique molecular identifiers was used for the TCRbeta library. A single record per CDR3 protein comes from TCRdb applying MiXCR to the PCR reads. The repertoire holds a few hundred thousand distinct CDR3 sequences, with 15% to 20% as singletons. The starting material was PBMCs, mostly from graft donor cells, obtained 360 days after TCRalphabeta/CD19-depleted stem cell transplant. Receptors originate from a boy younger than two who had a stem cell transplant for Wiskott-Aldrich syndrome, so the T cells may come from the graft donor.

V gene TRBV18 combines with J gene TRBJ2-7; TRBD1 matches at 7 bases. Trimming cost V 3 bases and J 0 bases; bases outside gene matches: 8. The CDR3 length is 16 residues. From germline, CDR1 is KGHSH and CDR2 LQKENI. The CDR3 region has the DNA TGTGCCAGCTCACCGTCAGGGGGTATTAGCTCCTACGAGCAGTACTTC. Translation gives CASSPSGGISSYEQYF.

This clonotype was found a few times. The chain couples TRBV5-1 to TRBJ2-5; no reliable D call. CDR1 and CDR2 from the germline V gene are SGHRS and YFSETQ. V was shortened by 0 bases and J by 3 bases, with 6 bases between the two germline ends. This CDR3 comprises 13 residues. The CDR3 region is CASSLGLKETQYF. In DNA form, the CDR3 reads TGCGCCAGCAGCTTGGGACTGAAAGAGACCCAGTACTTC.

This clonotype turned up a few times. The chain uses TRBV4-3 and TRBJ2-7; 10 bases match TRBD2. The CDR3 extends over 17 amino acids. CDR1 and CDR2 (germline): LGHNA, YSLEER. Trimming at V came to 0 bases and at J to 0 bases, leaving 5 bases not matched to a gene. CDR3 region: CASSQELAGYYSYEQYF. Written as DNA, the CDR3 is TGCGCCAGCAGCCAAGAACTAGCGGGATACTACTCCTACGAGCAGTACTTC.

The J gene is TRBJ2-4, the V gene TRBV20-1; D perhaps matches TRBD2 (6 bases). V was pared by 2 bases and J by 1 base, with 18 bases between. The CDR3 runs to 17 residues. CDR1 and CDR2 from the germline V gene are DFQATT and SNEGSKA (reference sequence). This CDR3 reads CSARLSSASRAKNIQYF. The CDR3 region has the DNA TGCAGTGCTAGACTGTCTAGCGCCTCGCGGGCCAAAAACATTCAGTACTTC.

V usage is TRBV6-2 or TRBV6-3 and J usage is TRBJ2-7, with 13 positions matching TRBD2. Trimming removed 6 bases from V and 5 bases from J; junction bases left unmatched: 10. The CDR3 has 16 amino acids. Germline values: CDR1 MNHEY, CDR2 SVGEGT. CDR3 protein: CASRPGLAGERNEQYF. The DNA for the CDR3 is TGTGCCAGCAGACCTGGACTAGCGGGAGAAAGAAACGAGCAGTACTTC.

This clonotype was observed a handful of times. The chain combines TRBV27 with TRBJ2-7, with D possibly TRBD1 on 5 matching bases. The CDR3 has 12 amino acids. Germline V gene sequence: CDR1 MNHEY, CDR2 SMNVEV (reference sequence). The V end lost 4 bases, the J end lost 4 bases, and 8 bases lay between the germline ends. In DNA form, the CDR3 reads TGTGCCAGCAGTTCCAACAGGTACGAGCAGTACTTC. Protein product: CASSSNRYEQYF.

In DNA, the CDR3 is TGTGCCAGCAGTTTGTTGGGGAAAGTGCGGTACTTC. Its translation is CASSLLGKVRYF. The chain joins TRBV12-3 or TRBV12-4 to TRBJ2-7; D unclear. Trimming left V 3 bases short and J 12 bases short, with 15 bases between. This CDR3 is built from 12 residues.

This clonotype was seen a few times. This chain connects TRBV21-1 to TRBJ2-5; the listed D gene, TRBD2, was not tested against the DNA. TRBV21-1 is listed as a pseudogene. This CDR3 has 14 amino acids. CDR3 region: CASKGGGKQETQYF. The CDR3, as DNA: TGTGCCAGCAAAGGCGGGGGGAAGCAAGAGACCCAGTACTTC.

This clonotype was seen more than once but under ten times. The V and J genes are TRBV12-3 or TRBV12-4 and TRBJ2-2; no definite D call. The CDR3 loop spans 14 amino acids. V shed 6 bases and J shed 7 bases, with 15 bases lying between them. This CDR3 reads CASSPRPWGGELFF. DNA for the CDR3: TGTGCCAGCAGCCCCCGGCCCTGGGGCGGGGAGCTGTTTTTT.

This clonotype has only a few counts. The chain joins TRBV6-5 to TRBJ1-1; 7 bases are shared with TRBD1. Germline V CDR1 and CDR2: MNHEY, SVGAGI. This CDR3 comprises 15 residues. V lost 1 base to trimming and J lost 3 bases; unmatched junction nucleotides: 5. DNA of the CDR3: TGTGCCAGCAGTTACTGGCCCAGGGGGGACACTGAAGCTTTCTTT. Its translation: CASSYWPRGDTEAFF.

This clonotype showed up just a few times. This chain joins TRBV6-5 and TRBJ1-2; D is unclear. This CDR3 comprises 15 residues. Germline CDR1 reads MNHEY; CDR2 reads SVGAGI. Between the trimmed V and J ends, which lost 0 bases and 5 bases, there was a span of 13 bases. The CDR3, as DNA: TGTGCCAGCAGTTACTCAGGGCAGGAAGTATATGGCTACACCTTC. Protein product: CASSYSGQEVYGYTF.

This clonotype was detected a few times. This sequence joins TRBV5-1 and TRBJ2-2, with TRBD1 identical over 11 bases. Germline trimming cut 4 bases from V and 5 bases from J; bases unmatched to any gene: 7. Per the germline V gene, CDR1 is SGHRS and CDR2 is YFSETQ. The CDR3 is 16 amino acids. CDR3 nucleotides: TGCGCCAGCAGCCCCGGACAGGGGGCTGAGACCGGGGAGCTGTTTTTT. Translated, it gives CASSPGQGAETGELFF.

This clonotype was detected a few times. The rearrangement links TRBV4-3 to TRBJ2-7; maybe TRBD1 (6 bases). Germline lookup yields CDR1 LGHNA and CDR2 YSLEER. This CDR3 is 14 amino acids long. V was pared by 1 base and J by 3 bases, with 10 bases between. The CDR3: CASSQGTGNYEQYF. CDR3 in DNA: TGCGCCAGCAGCCAAGGAACAGGGAACTACGAGCAGTACTTC.

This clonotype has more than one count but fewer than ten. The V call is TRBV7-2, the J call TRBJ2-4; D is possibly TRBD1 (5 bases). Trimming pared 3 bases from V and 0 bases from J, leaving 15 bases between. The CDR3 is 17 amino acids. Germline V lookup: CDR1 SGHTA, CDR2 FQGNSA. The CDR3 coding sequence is TGTGCCAGCAGCTTGAGAGACAGTCTTCTAGCCAAAAACATTCAGTACTTC. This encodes CASSLRDSLLAKNIQYF.

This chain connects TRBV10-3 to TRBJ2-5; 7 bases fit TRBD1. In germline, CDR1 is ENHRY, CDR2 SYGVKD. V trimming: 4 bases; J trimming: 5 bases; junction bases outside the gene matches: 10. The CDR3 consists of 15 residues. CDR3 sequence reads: CAISAPEQGLETQYF. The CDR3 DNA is TGTGCCATCAGTGCCCCTGAACAGGGGTTGGAGACCCAGTACTTC.

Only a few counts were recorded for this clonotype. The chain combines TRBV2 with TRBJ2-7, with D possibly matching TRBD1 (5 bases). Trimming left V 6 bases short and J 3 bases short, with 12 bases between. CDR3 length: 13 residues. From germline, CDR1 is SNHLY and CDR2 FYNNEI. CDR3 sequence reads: CASSTTVFYEQYF. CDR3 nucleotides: TGTGCCAGCAGCACGACAGTTTTCTACGAGCAGTACTTC.

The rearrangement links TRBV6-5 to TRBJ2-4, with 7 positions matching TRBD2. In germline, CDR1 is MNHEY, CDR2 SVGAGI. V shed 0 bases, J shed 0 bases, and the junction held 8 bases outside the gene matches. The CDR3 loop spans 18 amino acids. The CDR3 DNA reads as TGTGCCAGCAGTTACTCGAAGCGGGACCAGGGAGCCAAAAACATTCAGTACTTC. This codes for CASSYSKRDQGAKNIQYF.

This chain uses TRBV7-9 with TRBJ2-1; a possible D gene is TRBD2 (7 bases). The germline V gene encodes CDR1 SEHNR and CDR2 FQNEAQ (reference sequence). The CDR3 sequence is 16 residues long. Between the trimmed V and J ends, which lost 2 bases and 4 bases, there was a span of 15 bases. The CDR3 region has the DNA TGTGCCAGCAGCTTAAGGCGGGGGCCCCTTTACAATGAGCAGTTCTTC. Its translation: CASSLRRGPLYNEQFF.

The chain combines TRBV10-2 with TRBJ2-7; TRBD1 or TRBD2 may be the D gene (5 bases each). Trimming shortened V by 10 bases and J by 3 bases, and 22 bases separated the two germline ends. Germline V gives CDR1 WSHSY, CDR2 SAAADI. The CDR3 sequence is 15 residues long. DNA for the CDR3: TGCGCCACTTCTGACGGGGCAAACCCCCTCTACGAGCAGTACTTC. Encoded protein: CATSDGANPLYEQYF.

In DNA form, the CDR3 reads TGCGCCAGCAGCTCCGGGACAGGCGGCGAGCAGTACTTC. Translating gives CASSSGTGGEQYF. The genes are TRBV5-1 and TRBJ2-7; 8 positions agree with TRBD1. CDR3 size: 13 residues. V gave up 3 bases and J gave up 6 bases; unmatched junction bases: 5. Germline CDR1 SGHRS, CDR2 YFSETQ.

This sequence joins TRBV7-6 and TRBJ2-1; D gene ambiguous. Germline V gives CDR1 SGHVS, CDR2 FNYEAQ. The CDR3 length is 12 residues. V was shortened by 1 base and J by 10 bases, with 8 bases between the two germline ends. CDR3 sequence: CASSLVEAEQFF. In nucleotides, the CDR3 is TGTGCCAGCAGCTTAGTTGAAGCGGAGCAGTTCTTC.